Below, one T cell receptor (beta chain) is given with its context. This specimen comes from a study of radiation and T cells in renal cell carcinoma. The CDR3 has 16 residues. Trimming at V came to 0 bases and at J to 7 bases, leaving 5 bases not matched to a gene. CDR1 MNHEY and CDR2 SVGAGI come from the germline V gene. As to time point: baseline pretreatment blood. Specified treatment: 15 Gy SBRT to primary tumor, nephrectomy 4 weeks later. Clones were sequenced by immunoSEQ multiplex PCR, and TCRdb holds only the in-frame ones, with some missing. The repertoire holds 150,000 or so clones, with approximately 91% as singletons.

The TCR originated in a woman between 45 and 60 years old with renal cell carcinoma. The sequenced sample was blood, obtained from a patient whose treatment included radiotherapy and nephrectomy. This chain uses TRBV6-5 with TRBJ2-5; 13 nucleotides match TRBD2. The CDR3 region is CASSYSTSGGAWTQYF. The CDR3 DNA reads as TGTGCCAGCAGTTACTCCACTAGCGGGGGGGCTTGGACCCAGTACTTC.